Below are 18 T cell receptor beta chains sequenced from a single sample in a study of T cell changes during pregnancy in multiple sclerosis. Repertoires were generated with immunoSEQ multiplex PCR, while TCRdb's copy carries only in-frame clones and drops some. The data show some 46,000 clones, with nearly 95% seen just once and 2% to 2.5% held by the top ten. The sequencing here drew on peripheral blood, taken in the third trimester of pregnancy. The receptors come from a female donor with multiple sclerosis, enrolled in a pregnancy study.

This clone showed up just once. V gene TRBV7-8 combines with J gene TRBJ2-1; TRBD2 agrees at 7 bases. The V gene end was trimmed by 8 bases and the J gene end by 7 bases; junction bases not matched to a gene: 14. The CDR3 has 15 residues. Germline V gives CDR1 SGHVS, CDR2 FQNEAQ. The CDR3, as DNA: TGTGCCAGCTTTTCCGCTAGCGGTACATGGAATGAGCAGTTCTTC. Translating gives CASFSASGTWNEQFF.

This chain links TRBV6-5 with TRBJ2-7, with TRBD1 matching 9 bases. The V gene end was trimmed by 3 bases and the J gene end by 4 bases; junction bases not matched to a gene: 4. The CDR3 is 14 amino acids. Looked up from germline, CDR1 is MNHEY and CDR2 is SVGAGI. The CDR3 DNA is TGTGCCAGCAGTTATGGGACAGGGAAATACGAGCAGTACTTC. This codes for CASSYGTGKYEQYF.

The chain joins TRBV5-1 to TRBJ2-7, with a tentative D call TRBD1 (6 bases). Between the trimmed V and J ends, which lost 4 bases and 0 bases, there was a span of 14 bases. The germline CDR1 and CDR2 sequences are SGHRS and YFSETQ. The CDR3 loop spans 15 amino acids. As DNA, the CDR3 is TGCGCCAGCAGCATCGGGACATCGAGCTCCTACGAGCAGTACTTC. Protein: CASSIGTSSSYEQYF.

The V call is TRBV9, the J call TRBJ2-7; D gene unclear. CDR3 length equals 15 residues. Between the trimmed V and J ends, which lost 4 bases and 0 bases, there was a span of 14 bases. The germline V gene encodes CDR1 SGDLS and CDR2 YYNGEE. The chain's CDR3 is CASSPVAVSSYEQYF. Written as DNA, the CDR3 is TGTGCCAGCAGCCCCGTGGCAGTTTCCTCCTACGAGCAGTACTTC.

This chain links TRBV28 with TRBJ2-2, with D hard to call. The V gene's germline CDR1 is MDHEN and CDR2 SYDVKM. Trimming shortened V by 6 bases and J by 3 bases, and 14 bases separated the two germline ends. This CDR3 spans 15 amino acids. The DNA for the CDR3 is TGTGCCAGCAGACCGACCCGGGTTGACACCGGGGAGCTGTTTTTT. This sequence encodes CASRPTRVDTGELFF.

This chain uses TRBV2 with TRBJ2-1; 9 positions agree with TRBD2. The V and J ends lost 6 bases and 6 bases, in that order; junction bases with no gene match: 3. The germline gives CDR1 SNHLY, CDR2 FYNNEI. The CDR3 length is 13 residues. The CDR3 DNA follows: TGTGCCAGCAGGACTAGCGGACGCAATGAGCAGTTCTTC. It translates to CASRTSGRNEQFF. The whole variable domain, remainder taken from reference TRBV2 and TRBJ2-1, is EPEVTQTPSHQVTQMGQEVILRCVPISNHLYFYWYRQILGQKVEFLVSFYNNEISEKSEIFDDQFSVERPDGSNFTLKIRSTKLEDSAMYFCASRTSGRNEQFFGPGTRLTVL.

V gene TRBV7-9 combines with J gene TRBJ2-3; 7 nucleotides match TRBD1. The CDR3 is 19 amino acids. Germline V lookup: CDR1 SEHNR, CDR2 FQNEAQ (reference sequence). The V and J ends lost 5 bases and 4 bases, in that order; junction bases with no gene match: 21. The DNA for the CDR3 is TGTGCCAGCAGCACTCCTAGCACCCCTCCTTTGACAGGGCCAGATACGCAGTATTTT. This gives the protein CASSTPSTPPLTGPDTQYF.

The rearrangement uses TRBV5-4 and TRBJ2-2, with TRBD2 matching 9 bases. Germline loops: CDR1 SGHNT, CDR2 YYREEE (reference sequence). The V gene end was trimmed by 4 bases and the J gene end by 7 bases; junction bases not matched to a gene: 8. The CDR3 sequence is 15 residues long. CDR3 in DNA: TGTGCCAGCAGCGGTAGCGGGAGAATGGTCGGGGAGCTGTTTTTT. Amino acids: CASSGSGRMVGELFF.

CDR3 residues: CASSSGTSAYNEQFF. The CDR3 DNA follows: TGTGCCAGTAGTTCCGGGACTAGCGCCTACAATGAGCAGTTCTTC. The rearrangement joins TRBV19 to TRBJ2-1; TRBD2 matches at 10 bases. The V gene's germline CDR1 is LNHDA and CDR2 SQIVND (reference sequence). After removal of 5 bases from V and 2 bases from J, the junction contained 3 bases not matched to a gene. CDR3 length: 15 residues.

The rearrangement joins TRBV19 to TRBJ2-5; a possible D gene is TRBD1 (5 bases). CDR1 is LNHDA, CDR2 SQIVND, per germline (reference sequence). The CDR3 covers 13 residues. The ends were cut back, 4 bases at V and 5 bases at J, with 11 bases in the middle. The CDR3, as DNA: TGTGCCAGTAGTACAGGGCAGAGGGAGACCCAGTACTTC. This encodes CASSTGQRETQYF. Using reference TRBV19 and TRBJ2-5 for the parts outside the CDR3, the full variable domain is DGGITQSPKYLFRKEGQNVTLSCEQNLNHDAMYWYRQDPGQGLRLIYYSQIVNDFQKGDIAEGYSVSREKKESFPLTVTSAQKNPTAFYLCASSTGQRETQYFGPGTRLLVL.

This sequence joins TRBV6-4 and TRBJ1-1; tentatively, D is TRBD1 (6 bases). CDR3 size: 15 residues. The germline V and J ends were trimmed by 6 bases and 2 bases, with 16 bases remaining between them. CDR1 and CDR2 from the germline V gene are MRHNA and SNTAGT. The chain's CDR3 is CASRRTDQTNTEAFF. The CDR3 bases are TGTGCCAGCAGGAGGACAGACCAAACCAACACTGAAGCTTTCTTT.

This sequence joins TRBV9 and TRBJ2-2; 12 bases agree with TRBD2. Germline-derived CDR1 and CDR2 are SGDLS and YYNGEE. V lost 3 bases and J lost 4; bases outside the gene matches: 4. The CDR3 covers 16 residues. The CDR3 DNA reads TGTGCCAGCAGCGCTCTAGCGGGAGGGGGCACCGGGGAGCTGTTTTTT. Its protein is CASSALAGGGTGELFF.

The gene calls are TRBV10-1 and TRBJ2-6, with 11 bases lining up with TRBD1. V shed 5 bases and J 3 bases; nucleotides not matched to a gene: 6. This CDR3 has 17 residues. Germline CDR1 and CDR2: WNHNN and SYGVQD (reference sequence). The CDR3 DNA reads as TGCGCCAGCAGTCGGGACAGGGGGTTCTTTGGGGCCAACGTCCTGACTTTC. It is translated as CASSRDRGFFGANVLTF.

This clone was observed a single time. This chain's CDR3 is CASSLRRQGSFGDQPQHF. The CDR3 nucleotides are TGTGCCAGCAGTTTACGCAGGCAGGGTAGTTTTGGGGATCAGCCCCAGCATTTT. The chain uses TRBV27 and TRBJ1-5; possible D gene TRBD1, 5 bases. The CDR3 length is 18 residues. Germline V gene lookup returns CDR1 MNHEY and CDR2 SMNVEV (reference sequence). The ends were cut back, 2 bases at V and 5 bases at J, with 22 bases in the middle.

This clone was seen a few times. The chain combines TRBV30 with TRBJ1-1; D might be TRBD1 (6 bases). The germline V gene encodes CDR1 GTSNPN and CDR2 SVGIG (reference sequence). The V end lost 7 bases, the J end lost 0 bases, and 9 bases lay between the germline ends. This CDR3 comprises 12 residues. The DNA for the CDR3 is TGTGCCTCGGACAGACTGAACACTGAAGCTTTCTTT. This gives the protein CASDRLNTEAFF. Full variable domain (remainder filled in from reference TRBV30 and TRBJ1-1): SQTIHQWPATLVQPVGSPLSLECTVEGTSNPNLYWYRQAAGRGLQLLFYSVGIGQISSEVPQNLSASRPQDRQFILSSKKLLLSDSGFYLCASDRLNTEAFFGQGTRLTVV.

Here the CDR3 reads CASSYSMRNEQFF. The CDR3, as DNA: TGTGCCAGCAGTTACTCGATGCGGAATGAGCAGTTCTTC. V gene TRBV6-5 combines with J gene TRBJ2-1; no clear D gene. The CDR3 loop spans 13 amino acids. V was pared by 0 bases and J by 7 bases, with 7 bases between. Germline V lookup: CDR1 MNHEY, CDR2 SVGAGI.

This chain uses TRBV6-1 with TRBJ2-5, with 7 bases that match TRBD2. The germline V gene has CDR1 MNHNS and CDR2 SASEGT. CDR3 length equals 12 residues. With V trimmed by 0 bases and J by 10 bases, 2 bases remained unmatched. CDR3 DNA: TGTGCCAGCAGTGAAGCGGGGAGGGGCCAGTACTTC. The encoded protein is CASSEAGRGQYF.

This chain connects TRBV19 to TRBJ2-7, with 10 bases fitting TRBD2. The CDR3 consists of 15 residues. J lost 4 bases, V lost 2 bases, and 5 bases had no gene match. Germline V lookup: CDR1 LNHDA, CDR2 SQIVND (reference sequence). The CDR3 sequence: CASSIFLAGVYEQYF. The CDR3 DNA reads TGTGCCAGTAGTATATTTCTAGCGGGAGTTTACGAGCAGTACTTC.